These 4 T cell receptor beta chains were all obtained from the same sample, sequenced in a study of blood T cell repertoires in COVID-19. Profiling relied on immunoSEQ multiplex PCR, and the TCRdb table lists in-frame clones only, not all of them. The sample lists some 450,000 clones; 70% to 90% were seen once. Sequenced: peripheral blood. Receptor source: a man younger than 35 with COVID-19, enrolled during active disease.

The J gene is TRBJ2-5, the V gene TRBV2; possibly TRBD1 for D (5 bases). The CDR3 is 15 residues long. V was trimmed by 5 bases and J by 3 bases, leaving 16 bases between them. Germline assignment: CDR1 SNHLY and CDR2 FYNNEI. CDR3 nucleotides: TGTGCCAGCAGTCCCTCCCCAGGGTTGAAAGAGACCCAGTACTTC. Translation: CASSPSPGLKETQYF.

In DNA form, the CDR3 reads TGTGCCAGCAGTGACGAGGGTGACAATGAGCAGTTCTTC. Its protein is CASSDEGDNEQFF. V usage is TRBV6-4 and J usage is TRBJ2-1; D may be TRBD2 (5 bases). V lost 2 bases and J lost 5, with 7 bases in between. CDR3 length: 13 amino acids. The germline CDR1 and CDR2 sequences are MRHNA and SNTAGT.

The V call is TRBV14, the J call TRBJ1-3; D gene unclear. From germline, CDR1 is SGHDN and CDR2 FVKESK. This CDR3 is 15 amino acids long. Trimming took off 1 base at V and 3 bases at J, with 10 bases between the two ends. CDR3 residues: CASSQGLLSGNTIYF. The CDR3 coding sequence is TGTGCCAGCAGCCAAGGCCTTCTGAGTGGAAACACCATATATTTT.

V and J are TRBV25-1 and TRBJ1-1; tentatively, D is TRBD1 (5 bases). The ends were cut back, 2 bases at V and 5 bases at J, with 15 bases in the middle. CDR3 length: 15 residues. Germline assignment: CDR1 MGHDK and CDR2 SYGVNS. The CDR3 here is CASSEAGGVVTEAFF. The CDR3 DNA reads as TGTGCCAGCAGTGAAGCGGGGGGGGTGGTTACTGAAGCTTTCTTT.